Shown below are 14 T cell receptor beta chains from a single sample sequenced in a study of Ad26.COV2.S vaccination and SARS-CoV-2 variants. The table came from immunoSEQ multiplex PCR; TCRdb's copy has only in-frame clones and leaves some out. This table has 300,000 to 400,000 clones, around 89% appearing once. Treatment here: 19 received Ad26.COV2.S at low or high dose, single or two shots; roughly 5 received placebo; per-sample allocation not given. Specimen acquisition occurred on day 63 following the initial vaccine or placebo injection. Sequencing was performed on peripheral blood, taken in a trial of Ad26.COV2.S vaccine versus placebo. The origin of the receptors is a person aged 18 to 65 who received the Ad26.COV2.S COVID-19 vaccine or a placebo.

CDR3 nucleotides: TGCAGTGCTAGTTCGACCCCAGATACGCAGTATTTT. This codes for CSASSTPDTQYF. The gene calls are TRBV20-1 and TRBJ2-3, with no clear D. Per germline, CDR1 DFQATT and CDR2 SNEGSKA (reference sequence). This CDR3 contains 12 residues. With 3 bases removed from V and 4 bases from J, the gap between germline ends came to 8 bases.

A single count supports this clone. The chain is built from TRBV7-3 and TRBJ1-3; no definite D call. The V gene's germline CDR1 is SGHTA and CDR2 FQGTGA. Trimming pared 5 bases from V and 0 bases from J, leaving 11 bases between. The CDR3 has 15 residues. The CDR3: CASSQEGSSGNTIYF. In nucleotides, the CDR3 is TGTGCCAGCAGCCAGGAGGGCAGCTCTGGAAACACCATATATTTT.

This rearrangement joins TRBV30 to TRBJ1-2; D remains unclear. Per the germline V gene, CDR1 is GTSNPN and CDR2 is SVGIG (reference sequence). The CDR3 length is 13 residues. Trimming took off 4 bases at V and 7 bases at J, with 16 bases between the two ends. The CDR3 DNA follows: TGTGCCTGGACCCTCGTAGAGGGTGTTGGCTACACCTTC. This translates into CAWTLVEGVGYTF.

The CDR3 is CASRPGPSGANVLTF. In DNA form, the CDR3 reads TGTGCCAGTAGGCCGGGGCCCTCTGGGGCCAACGTCCTGACTTTC. This chain joins TRBV19 and TRBJ2-6, with D possibly being TRBD1 or TRBD2 (5 bases each). Germline V gives CDR1 LNHDA, CDR2 SQIVND (reference sequence). The CDR3 totals 15 residues. Trimming removed 6 bases from V and 0 bases from J, with 9 bases in between.

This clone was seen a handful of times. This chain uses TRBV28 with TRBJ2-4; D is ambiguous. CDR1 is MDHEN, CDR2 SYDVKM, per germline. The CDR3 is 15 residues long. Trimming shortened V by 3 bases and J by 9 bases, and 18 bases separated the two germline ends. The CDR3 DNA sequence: TGTGCCAGCAGTTTGGTGCGGACGGCCGACCCCATTCAGTACTTC. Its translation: CASSLVRTADPIQYF.

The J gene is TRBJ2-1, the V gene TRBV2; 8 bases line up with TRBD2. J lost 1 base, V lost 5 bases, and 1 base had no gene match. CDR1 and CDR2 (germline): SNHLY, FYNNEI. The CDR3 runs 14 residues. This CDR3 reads CASSIAGSYNEQFF. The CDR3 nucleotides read TGTGCCAGCAGTATAGCGGGATCCTACAATGAGCAGTTCTTC.

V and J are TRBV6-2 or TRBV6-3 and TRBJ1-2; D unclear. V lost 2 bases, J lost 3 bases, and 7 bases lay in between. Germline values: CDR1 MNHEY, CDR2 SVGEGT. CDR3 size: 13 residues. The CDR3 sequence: CASSYRADYGYTF. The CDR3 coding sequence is TGTGCCAGCAGTTACCGGGCAGACTATGGCTACACCTTC.

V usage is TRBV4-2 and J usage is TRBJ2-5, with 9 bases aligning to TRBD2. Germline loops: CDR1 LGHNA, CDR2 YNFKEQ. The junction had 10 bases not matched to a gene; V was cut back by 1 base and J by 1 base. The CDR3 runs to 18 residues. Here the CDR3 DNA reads TGTGCCAGCAGCCAAGTTCTAAGCAGCGGGGGGCTCCAAGAGACCCAGTACTTC. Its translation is CASSQVLSSGGLQETQYF.

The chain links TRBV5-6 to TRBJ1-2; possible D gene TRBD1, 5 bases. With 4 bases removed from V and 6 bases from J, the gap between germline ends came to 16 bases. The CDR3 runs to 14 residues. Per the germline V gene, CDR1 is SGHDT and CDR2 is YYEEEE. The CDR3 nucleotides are TGTGCCAGCAGCCCCGGCGTAGGGGTGGATGGCTACACCTTC. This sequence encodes CASSPGVGVDGYTF.

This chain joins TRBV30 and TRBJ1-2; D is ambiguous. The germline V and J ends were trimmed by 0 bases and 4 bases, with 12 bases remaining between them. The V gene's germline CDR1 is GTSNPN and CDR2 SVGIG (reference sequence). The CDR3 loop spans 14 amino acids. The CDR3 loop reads CAWSVTYSGYGYTF. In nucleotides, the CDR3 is TGTGCCTGGAGTGTCACATACTCGGGCTATGGCTACACCTTC.

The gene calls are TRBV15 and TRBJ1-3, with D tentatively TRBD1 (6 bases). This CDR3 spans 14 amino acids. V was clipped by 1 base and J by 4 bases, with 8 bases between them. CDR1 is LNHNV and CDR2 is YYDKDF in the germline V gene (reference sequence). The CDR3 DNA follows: TGTGCCACCAGCAGAGGACAGGAGGGAAACACCATATATTTT. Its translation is CATSRGQEGNTIYF.

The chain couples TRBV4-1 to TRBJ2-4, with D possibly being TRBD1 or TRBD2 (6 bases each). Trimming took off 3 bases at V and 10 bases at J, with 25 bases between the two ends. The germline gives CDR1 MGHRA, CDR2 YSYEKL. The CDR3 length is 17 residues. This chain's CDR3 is CASSHAQGGRFSLIQYF. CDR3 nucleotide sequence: TGCGCCAGCAGCCACGCACAAGGGGGGCGATTTTCCCTGATTCAGTACTTC.

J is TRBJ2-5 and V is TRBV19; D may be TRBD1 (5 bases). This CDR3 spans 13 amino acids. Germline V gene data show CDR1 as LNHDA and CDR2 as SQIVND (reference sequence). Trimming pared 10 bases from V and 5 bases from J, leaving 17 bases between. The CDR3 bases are TGTGCCACCAGGCAAGCAGGGCGGGAGACCCAGTACTTC. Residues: CATRQAGRETQYF.

The CDR3: CASSLEWGYEQYF. CDR3 nucleotide sequence: TGTGCCAGCAGCTTGGAGTGGGGCTACGAGCAGTACTTC. The chain has TRBV11-2 and TRBJ2-7, with no clear D. The CDR3 is 13 amino acids. V lost 3 bases to trimming and J lost 3 bases, with 9 bases between them. Germline lookup yields CDR1 SGHAT and CDR2 FQNNGV.